The entry that follows covers one TCR beta chain sequence. This record belongs to a study of blood T cell repertoires in COVID-19. Study information: There were acute and convalescent COVID-19 samples, and they came from the United States, Italy and Spain.

Libraries were prepared by immunoSEQ multiplex PCR; TCRdb keeps only in-frame clonotypes and omits some of them. The sample lists 140,000 to 150,000 clones; 81% were seen once. Specimen: peripheral blood. This clonotype was obtained from a human donor in a cohort sampled during active COVID-19.

CDR3 in DNA: TGTGCCAGCAGTAACACTCGGGGGGGGAGCTCCTACGAGCAGTACTTC. Translation gives CASSNTRGGSSYEQYF. This chain links TRBV6-6 with TRBJ2-7, with 8 bases fitting TRBD2. Losses at the gene ends were 5 bases for V and 0 bases for J; bases not matched to a gene: 9. In germline, CDR1 is MNHNY, CDR2 SVGAGI (reference sequence). The CDR3 covers 16 residues.